This T cell receptor (beta chain) derives from a study of molecular identifiers for immune sequencing clone quantification. Overall study context: In replicates, the authors split RNA from approximately 20,000 or 98,000 naive CD8 cells five ways and sequenced four.

Germline lookup yields CDR1 SGDLS and CDR2 YYNGEE. V gave up 4 bases and J gave up 2 bases; unmatched junction bases: 9. CDR3 length equals 15 residues. This clonotype was observed a few times. The antigen remains unidentified. Sorting isolated naive CD8 T cells as CD8+CD4-CCR7+CD45RA+ events. Overall study findings and caveats: Beyond 20 RNA copies, clones held over 97% of effector molecules, compared with under 1% in naive cells. Spiked-in Jurkat TCR RNA corresponding to one cell was reported as detectable against more than 950,000 naive cells.

TCRdb fed the PCR reads into MiXCR, producing one record per CDR3 protein. The sample yields about 510,000 distinct CDR3 sequences, around a fifth seen once. Sample: naive CD8+ T cells from blood, with Jurkat cell RNA spiked in. The subset was: FACS-sorted CD8+CD4-CCR7+CD45RA+ naive T cells. The chain recombines TRBV9 with TRBJ2-7, with 7 bases identical to TRBD2. The clonotype originates from a human donor in good health. Some libraries in this study had Jurkat cell RNA spiked in. CDR3: CASSRASGKTYEQYF. CDR3 sequence (DNA): TGTGCCAGCAGCCGGGCCAGCGGGAAAACCTACGAGCAGTACTTC. Full variable domain (rest looked up from reference TRBV9 and TRBJ2-7): DSGVTQTPKHLITATGQRVTLRCSPRSGDLSVYWYQQSLDQGLQFLIQYYNGEERAKGNILERFSAQQFPDLHSELNLSSLELGDSALYFCASSRASGKTYEQYFGPGTRLTVT.